This T cell receptor (beta chain) was obtained from a study of blood T cell repertoires in COVID-19. Study in general: Collection of acute and convalescent COVID-19 samples took place in the United States, Italy and Spain.

Assay: immunoSEQ multiplex PCR; the TCRdb copy retains only in-frame clones and omits some. This table holds 190,000 or so clones, roughly 81% found once. Germline CDR1 reads SGHTA; CDR2 reads FQGTGA. V trimming: 5 bases; J trimming: 4 bases; junction bases outside the gene matches: 5. There are 13 residues in the CDR3. Enrollment of patients from Seattle took place during active infection, with longitudinal follow-up. V gene TRBV7-3 combines with J gene TRBJ2-7, with 7 bases identical to TRBD1. Sequenced input: peripheral blood. This clonotype originated in a woman aged 80 or over with COVID-19, enrolled during active disease. The CDR3 sequence: CASSPGTEYEQYF. The CDR3, as DNA: TGTGCCAGCAGCCCCGGGACAGAATACGAGCAGTACTTC.